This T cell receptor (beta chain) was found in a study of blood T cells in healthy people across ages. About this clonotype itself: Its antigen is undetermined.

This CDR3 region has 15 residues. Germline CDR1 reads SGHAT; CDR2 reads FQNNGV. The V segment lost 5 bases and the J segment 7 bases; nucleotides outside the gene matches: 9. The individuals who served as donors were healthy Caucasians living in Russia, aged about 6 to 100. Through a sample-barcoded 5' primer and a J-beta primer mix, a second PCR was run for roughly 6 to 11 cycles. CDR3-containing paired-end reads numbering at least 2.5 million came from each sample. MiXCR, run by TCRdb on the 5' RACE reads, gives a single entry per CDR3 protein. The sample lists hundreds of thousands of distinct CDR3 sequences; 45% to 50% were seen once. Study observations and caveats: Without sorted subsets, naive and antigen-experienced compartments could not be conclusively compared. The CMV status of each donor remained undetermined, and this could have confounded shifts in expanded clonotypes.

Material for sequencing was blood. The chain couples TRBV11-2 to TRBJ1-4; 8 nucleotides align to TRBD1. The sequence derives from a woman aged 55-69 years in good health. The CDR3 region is CASSGGQGLREKLFF. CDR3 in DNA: TGTGCCAGCAGCGGCGGACAGGGTCTTCGTGAAAAACTGTTTTTT.